One and the same sample provided the 27 T cell receptor beta chains below, sequenced in a study of T cells in Graves' hyperthyroidism and ophthalmopathy. Regions amplified from RNA transcripts were the TCR beta CDR3 regions. A first-round RT-PCR of the TCR CDR3 used the HTBI primer set. Using its own MiXCR run on the multiplex PCR reads, TCRdb lists one record per CDR3 protein. The repertoire has 600,000 or so distinct CDR3 sequences, around 42% of them found once; the top ten carry 8.2%. Material: peripheral blood or thyroid tissue (not recorded which). All receptors derive from a woman under 30 with Graves' hyperthyroidism.

The chain's CDR3 is CASSDLGRSHGYTF. CDR3 nucleotides: TGTGCCAGCAGCGACCTCGGGCGGAGCCATGGCTACACCTTC. The V gene is TRBV7-9, the J gene TRBJ1-2; D uncertain. This CDR3 contains 14 residues. V was trimmed by 5 bases and J by 6 bases, leaving 16 bases between them. Germline assignment: CDR1 SEHNR and CDR2 FQNEAQ (reference sequence).

This clonotype was seen more than once but under ten times. The chain has TRBV7-9 and TRBJ1-2; D gene unclear. The CDR3 totals 15 residues. Trimming took off 6 bases at V and 0 bases at J, with 14 bases between the two ends. Looked up from germline, CDR1 is SEHNR and CDR2 is FQNEAQ (reference sequence). The CDR3 region has the DNA TGTGCCAGCAGTTACTCCCAGCCAGCTAACTATGGCTACACCTTC. It is translated as CASSYSQPANYGYTF.

The J gene is TRBJ1-1, the V gene TRBV5-1; no reliable D call. This CDR3 spans 14 amino acids. Germline V gene data show CDR1 as SGHRS and CDR2 as YFSETQ. V dropped 0 bases and J dropped 3 bases, with 9 bases sitting between them. DNA for the CDR3: TGCGCCAGCAGCTTGGGCCAATGGGACACTGAAGCTTTCTTT. As protein: CASSLGQWDTEAFF. Based on the CDR3 plus reference TRBV5-1 and TRBJ1-1, the full variable domain is KAGVTQTPRYLIKTRGQQVTLSCSPISGHRSVSWYQQTPGQGLQFLFEYFSETQRNKGNFPGRFSGRQFSNSRSEMNVSTLELGDSALYLCASSLGQWDTEAFFGQGTRLTVV.

J is TRBJ1-5 and V is TRBV2; D ambiguous. The CDR3 totals 15 residues. Germline assignment: CDR1 SNHLY and CDR2 FYNNEI. The V end was cut by 0 bases, the J end by 11 bases, with 17 bases between. Here the CDR3 reads CASSEAVGSPAAQHF. The CDR3 DNA is TGTGCCAGCAGTGAAGCGGTCGGCAGTCCTGCGGCCCAGCATTTT.

This chain uses TRBV7-6 with TRBJ2-7; D call uncertain. The DNA matches TRBJ2-1 better at its end, which makes the J call doubtful. CDR3 length equals 14 residues. Germline CDR1 reads SGHVS; CDR2 reads FNYEAQ. CDR3 coding DNA: TGTGCCAGCAGCTTAACGCTGACGCGCGACGAGCAGTTCTTC. Protein sequence: CASSLTLTRDEQFF.

This rearrangement joins TRBV7-8 to TRBJ2-7, with D unclear. CDR1 is SGHVS and CDR2 is FQNEAQ in the germline V gene. V shed 6 bases and J shed 3 bases, with 18 bases lying between them. The CDR3 loop spans 15 amino acids. The CDR3 protein is CASSPPKTTIYEQYF. DNA of the CDR3: TGTGCCAGCAGTCCCCCGAAGACGACAATCTACGAGCAGTACTTC.

This clonotype came up many times. The J gene is TRBJ2-5, the V gene TRBV29-1, with D tentatively TRBD1 or TRBD2 (5 bases each). V was shortened by 8 bases and J by 5 bases, with 15 bases between the two germline ends. Germline V gives CDR1 SQVTM, CDR2 ANQGSEA. The CDR3 consists of 12 residues. This chain's CDR3 is CSLGFGAETQYF. In DNA form, the CDR3 reads TGCAGCCTCGGGTTCGGGGCTGAGACCCAGTACTTC.

V usage is TRBV15 and J usage is TRBJ2-6; a possible D gene is TRBD1 (5 bases). The CDR3 length is 17 residues. The V end lost 3 bases, the J end lost 0 bases, and 12 bases lay between the germline ends. Germline CDR1 is LNHNV and CDR2 is YYDKDF (reference sequence). CDR3 protein: CATSSQGPDSGANVLTF. The DNA for the CDR3 is TGTGCCACCAGCAGCCAGGGCCCTGACTCTGGGGCCAACGTCCTGACTTTC.

This clonotype was recorded a few times. The chain uses TRBV20-1 and TRBJ1-2; tentatively, D is TRBD1 (5 bases). The CDR3 totals 13 residues. Trimming removed 0 bases at V and 1 base at J, with 6 bases between. Germline V gene data show CDR1 as DFQATT and CDR2 as SNEGSKA (reference sequence). The CDR3 DNA reads as TGCAGTGCTAGAGAACAGGTTAACTATGGCTACACCTTC. Translated: CSAREQVNYGYTF.

The J gene is TRBJ1-2, the V gene TRBV5-1; D may be TRBD1 (5 bases). The CDR3 extends over 15 amino acids. Trimming pared 0 bases from V and 6 bases from J, leaving 15 bases between. Germline CDR1 is SGHRS and CDR2 is YFSETQ. Written as DNA, the CDR3 is TGCGCCAGCAGCTTGGAGGGGACCGGCGGGGATGGCTACACCTTC. It encodes CASSLEGTGGDGYTF.

This clonotype is a singleton in its sample. V is TRBV11-1 and J is TRBJ1-4; D uncertain. CDR1 and CDR2 (germline): SGHAT, FQDESV (reference sequence). CDR3 length equals 14 residues. Between the trimmed V and J ends, which lost 1 base and 5 bases, there was a span of 8 bases. The CDR3 coding sequence is TGTGCCAGCAGCTTAGGAGGGAACAATGAAAAACTGTTTTTT. Protein product: CASSLGGNNEKLFF.

The gene calls are TRBV7-9 and TRBJ1-1, with D perhaps TRBD1 (5 bases). V shed 4 bases and J shed 3 bases, with 15 bases lying between them. The CDR3 has 15 amino acids. Per germline, CDR1 SEHNR and CDR2 FQNEAQ (reference sequence). The CDR3 reads CASSSRDHIYTEAFF. The CDR3 region has the DNA TGTGCCAGCAGCTCCAGGGACCATATCTACACTGAAGCTTTCTTT.

The CDR3 spells CASRRGQASYEQYF. As DNA, the CDR3 is TGTGCCAGCAGGAGGGGACAGGCATCCTACGAGCAGTACTTC. The chain links TRBV7-2 to TRBJ2-7; 8 nucleotides agree with TRBD1. The V segment lost 6 bases and the J segment 1 base; nucleotides outside the gene matches: 5. CDR1 is SGHTA, CDR2 FQGNSA, per germline. The CDR3 totals 14 residues.

The rearrangement uses TRBV11-2 and TRBJ1-4; D call uncertain. This CDR3 comprises 14 residues. The V end was cut by 1 base, the J end by 7 bases, with 10 bases between. From germline, CDR1 is SGHAT and CDR2 FQNNGV. The CDR3 DNA follows: TGTGCCAGCAGCTTAGGTCAGAACACTGAAAAACTGTTTTTT. Its translation is CASSLGQNTEKLFF.

The J gene is TRBJ2-5, the V gene TRBV20-1; TRBD2 agrees at 8 bases. Looked up from germline, CDR1 is DFQATT and CDR2 is SNEGSKA (reference sequence). V trimming: 5 bases; J trimming: 2 bases; junction bases outside the gene matches: 7. This CDR3 contains 14 residues. The CDR3 sequence is CSAPGGGLQETQYF. CDR3 DNA sequence: TGCAGTGCTCCCGGGGGGGGGTTACAAGAGACCCAGTACTTC.

This clonotype is a singleton in its sample. CDR3 sequence reads: CASSLTGGAGNEKLFF. DNA of the CDR3: TGTGCCAGCAGCCTAACAGGGGGCGCCGGTAATGAAAAACTGTTTTTT. V is TRBV7-9 and J is TRBJ1-4, with TRBD1 matching over 9 bases. From germline, CDR1 is SEHNR and CDR2 FQNEAQ (reference sequence). J gave up 4 bases and V 5 bases, and 8 bases lay outside the gene matches. CDR3 length equals 16 residues.

The CDR3 nucleotides are TGCAGCTTAACCGGGGACAGGTACCAGCCCCAGCATTTT. As protein: CSLTGDRYQPQHF. This rearrangement joins TRBV29-1 to TRBJ1-5; 8 bases line up with TRBD1. The junction had 10 bases not matched to a gene; V was cut back by 8 bases and J by 7 bases. Germline lookup yields CDR1 SQVTM and CDR2 ANQGSEA. CDR3 length equals 13 residues.

This clonotype was recorded many times. The chain employs TRBV29-1 and TRBJ2-2; 10 nucleotides line up with TRBD2. Germline V gene lookup returns CDR1 SQVTM and CDR2 ANQGSEA. J was trimmed by 8 bases and V by 4 bases; bases with no gene match: 7. This CDR3 comprises 14 residues. In DNA form, the CDR3 reads TGCAGCGTTGCGCCTAGCGGGAGTGGGGGGGAGCTGTTTTTT. It yields the protein CSVAPSGSGGELFF.

This clonotype is a singleton in its sample. The chain carries TRBV5-1 and TRBJ2-7; 13 bases are shared with TRBD2. This CDR3 region has 14 residues. After removal of 7 bases from V and 3 bases from J, the junction contained 4 bases not matched to a gene. Germline V gene lookup returns CDR1 SGHRS and CDR2 YFSETQ. Here the CDR3 DNA reads TGCGCCAGCGGAACTAGCGGGAGGGACTACGAGCAGTACTTC. Translating it yields CASGTSGRDYEQYF.

This clonotype was found many times. The V gene is TRBV9, the J gene TRBJ1-5, with a tentative D call TRBD1 (5 bases). The CDR3 sequence is 14 residues long. Germline loops: CDR1 SGDLS, CDR2 YYNGEE. Trimming removed 0 bases from V and 4 bases from J, with 8 bases in between. The CDR3 DNA reads as TGTGCCAGCAGCGTAGGGGGGTTGAATCAGCCCCAGCATTTT. The encoded protein is CASSVGGLNQPQHF.

This clonotype was observed a few times. The CDR3 DNA sequence: TGTGCCAGCAGTTTGGGGTTCGGTCGAGGCAATCAGCCCCAGCATTTT. It translates to CASSLGFGRGNQPQHF. This chain connects TRBV2 to TRBJ1-5; no firm D call. Trimming stripped 5 bases from V and 2 bases from J, with 16 bases between. Germline V lookup: CDR1 SNHLY, CDR2 FYNNEI. The CDR3 totals 16 residues.

The rearrangement links TRBV2 to TRBJ1-5, with TRBD1 identical over 7 bases. This CDR3 comprises 19 residues. With 8 bases clipped from V and 5 bases from J, the junction kept 24 bases outside the gene matches. The germline CDR1 and CDR2 sequences are SNHLY and FYNNEI. In DNA, the CDR3 is TGTGCCAGCGGGGTCATGTCGGCAGCAGGGGGGACGGGGCATCAGCCCCAGCATTTT. The encoded protein is CASGVMSAAGGTGHQPQHF.

The chain has TRBV24-1 and TRBJ2-7; 13 bases fit TRBD2. The CDR3 is 15 amino acids. After removal of 4 bases from V and 7 bases from J, the junction contained 6 bases not matched to a gene. Germline CDR1 is KGHDR and CDR2 is SFDVKD. The CDR3 coding sequence is TGTGCCACCAGTGAGCCATCGACTAGCGGGAGGGAGCAGTACTTC. Translation gives CATSEPSTSGREQYF.

The rearrangement uses TRBV25-1 and TRBJ2-5, with D possibly being TRBD1 (6 bases). The CDR3 runs to 14 residues. Germline CDR1 and CDR2: MGHDK and SYGVNS. Trimming took 3 bases from V and 1 from J, leaving 9 bases between them. The CDR3 DNA sequence: TGTGCCAGCAGTGATAACAGGGCCCAAGAGACCCAGTACTTC. It specifies CASSDNRAQETQYF.

The chain couples TRBV24-1 to TRBJ1-2; D remains unclear. The CDR3 consists of 15 residues. Germline V CDR1 and CDR2: KGHDR, SFDVKD. The V end was cut by 4 bases, the J end by 2 bases, with 13 bases between. The CDR3 loop is CATSEGVFPNYGYTF. Written as DNA, the CDR3 is TGTGCCACCAGTGAAGGCGTCTTTCCGAACTATGGCTACACCTTC.

Ten or more counts support this clonotype. This chain uses TRBV19 with TRBJ2-7; 9 bases are shared with TRBD2. The CDR3 loop spans 15 amino acids. Germline V gene data show CDR1 as LNHDA and CDR2 as SQIVND (reference sequence). Trimming took 0 bases from V and 3 from J; bases not matched to a gene: 3. CDR3 residues: CASSIEGSGSYEQYF. The CDR3, as DNA: TGTGCCAGTAGTATAGAGGGTAGCGGGAGCTACGAGCAGTACTTC. The whole variable domain, filled in from reference TRBV19 and TRBJ2-7, reads DGGITQSPKYLFRKEGQNVTLSCEQNLNHDAMYWYRQDPGQGLRLIYYSQIVNDFQKGDIAEGYSVSREKKESFPLTVTSAQKNPTAFYLCASSIEGSGSYEQYFGPGTRLTVT.

A note on this clonotype: One end of the junction is discordant with germline, which a read error may explain. The V call is TRBV2, the J call TRBJ1-3; D call uncertain. CDR1 and CDR2 from the germline V gene are SNHLY and FYNNEI. The CDR3 loop spans 13 amino acids. In nucleotides, the CDR3 is TGTGCCAGCAGCCCCCCCTCTGGAAACGCCATATATTTT. Protein product: CASSPPSGNAIYF.